A single sample gave rise to the 20 T cell receptor beta chains below, sequenced in a study of blood T cell repertoires in COVID-19. Only in-frame clones appear in the TCRdb table, and some are missing; sequencing was by immunoSEQ multiplex PCR. This table holds about 160,000 clones, less than 85% found once. Sequenced input: peripheral blood. The origin of the receptors is a woman aged 40 to 50 with COVID-19, enrolled during active disease.

This chain links TRBV11-2 with TRBJ1-1; TRBD1 matches 7 bases. This CDR3 contains 13 residues. Germline loops: CDR1 SGHAT, CDR2 FQNNGV. After removal of 5 bases from V and 4 bases from J, the junction contained 4 bases not matched to a gene. The CDR3 coding sequence is TGTGCCAGCAGCGCAGGACAGGCCACTGAAGCTTTCTTT. It is translated as CASSAGQATEAFF.

The rearrangement links TRBV7-9 to TRBJ2-2; possible D gene TRBD2, 5 bases. Trimming removed 5 bases from V and 4 bases from J, with 14 bases in between. Germline V gives CDR1 SEHNR, CDR2 FQNEAQ (reference sequence). The CDR3 runs to 15 residues. As DNA, the CDR3 is TGTGCCAGCAGCACTCAGCCCCGGGGCACCGGGGAGCTGTTTTTT. It is translated as CASSTQPRGTGELFF.

The CDR3 DNA is TGTGCCAGCAACCGGGGGGTCGAAGATACGCAGTATTTT. This gives the protein CASNRGVEDTQYF. The chain employs TRBV5-4 and TRBJ2-3; the match to TRBD2 covers 7 bases. The CDR3 is 13 residues long. The V gene's germline CDR1 is SGHNT and CDR2 YYREEE (reference sequence). Trimming cost V 6 bases and J 5 bases; bases outside gene matches: 6.

This chain connects TRBV7-6 to TRBJ1-3; 8 nucleotides agree with TRBD1. This CDR3 contains 15 residues. Looked up from germline, CDR1 is SGHVS and CDR2 is FNYEAQ. Trimming took 3 bases from V and 4 from J; bases not matched to a gene: 5. The CDR3 region is CASSLDDRGGNTIYF. CDR3 coding DNA: TGTGCCAGCAGCTTGGATGACAGGGGAGGAAACACCATATATTTT.

There are a few counts of this clone. The V gene is TRBV7-9, the J gene TRBJ1-2, with TRBD1 matching 8 bases. Germline V gives CDR1 SEHNR, CDR2 FQNEAQ (reference sequence). The CDR3 is 15 residues long. Trimming removed 6 bases from V and 7 bases from J; junction bases left unmatched: 13. This CDR3 reads CASSLQGARIGGYTF. The CDR3 bases are TGTGCCAGCAGTCTCCAGGGGGCGAGAATTGGTGGCTACACCTTC.

This chain links TRBV10-3 with TRBJ2-3, with a weak D call TRBD2 (5 bases). The CDR3 has 18 residues. Trimming cost V 0 bases and J 2 bases, with 18 bases left between them. Per the germline V gene, CDR1 is ENHRY and CDR2 is SYGVKD. The CDR3 DNA follows: TGTGCCATCAGTGAGTCTGGCCGGGGTAGCAGGAACACAGATACGCAGTATTTT. This encodes CAISESGRGSRNTDTQYF.

The V and J genes are TRBV7-9 and TRBJ2-7, with 8 bases that match TRBD1. The trim removed 4 bases at V and 3 bases at J, leaving 8 bases unmatched. The CDR3 is made up of 15 amino acids. CDR1 SEHNR and CDR2 FQNEAQ come from the germline V gene (reference sequence). In DNA, the CDR3 is TGTGCCAGCAGCTCTGGGACAGGCCGATTCTACGAGCAGTACTTC. The encoded protein is CASSSGTGRFYEQYF.

The table lists this clone with a few counts. The gene calls are TRBV27 and TRBJ1-6; no definite D call. V was shortened by 8 bases and J by 6 bases, with 5 bases between the two germline ends. Germline values: CDR1 MNHEY, CDR2 SMNVEV (reference sequence). The CDR3 has 11 amino acids. CDR3 bases: TGTGCCAGCGGCCTTAATTCACCCCTCCACTTT. Protein: CASGLNSPLHF.

The chain joins TRBV2 to TRBJ1-1, with D unresolved. Trimming took off 4 bases at V and 1 base at J, with 13 bases between the two ends. Germline V gene sequence: CDR1 SNHLY, CDR2 FYNNEI. This CDR3 has 15 amino acids. The CDR3 DNA sequence: TGTGCCAGCAGTGGAGGCGGGGTGGGGAACACTGAAGCTTTCTTT. It codes for CASSGGGVGNTEAFF.

The chain is built from TRBV27 and TRBJ1-1, with D possibly TRBD1 on 6 matching bases. Germline values: CDR1 MNHEY, CDR2 SMNVEV (reference sequence). This CDR3 is built from 19 residues. Trimming stripped 6 bases from V and 1 base from J, with 27 bases between. This CDR3 is CASSQPSSGTRIKNTEAFF. Written as DNA, the CDR3 is TGTGCCAGCAGCCAACCATCTTCCGGGACACGGATCAAGAACACTGAAGCTTTCTTT.

The chain recombines TRBV9 with TRBJ2-2; D uncertain. This CDR3 spans 15 amino acids. The V gene's germline CDR1 is SGDLS and CDR2 YYNGEE. The V end lost 3 bases, the J end lost 4 bases, and 13 bases lay between the germline ends. The CDR3 protein is CASSARLITTGELFF. The CDR3 DNA is TGTGCCAGCAGCGCCAGACTGATAACCACCGGGGAGCTGTTTTTT.

This clone was found once. The chain has TRBV5-1 and TRBJ2-3; D call uncertain. The V end was cut by 4 bases, the J end by 4 bases, with 10 bases between. In germline, CDR1 is SGHRS, CDR2 YFSETQ. CDR3 length equals 13 residues. CDR3 in amino acids: CASSKDGPDTQYF. DNA for the CDR3: TGCGCCAGCAGCAAGGATGGGCCAGATACGCAGTATTTT.

This clone was recorded only once. The J gene is TRBJ2-2, the V gene TRBV10-1; the match to TRBD1 covers 10 bases. V shed 4 bases and J 0 bases; nucleotides not matched to a gene: 2. Germline lookup yields CDR1 WNHNN and CDR2 SYGVQD (reference sequence). There are 16 residues in the CDR3. As DNA, the CDR3 is TGCGCCAGCAGTGGGGGACAGGGGACGAACACCGGGGAGCTGTTTTTT. Translation gives CASSGGQGTNTGELFF.

This clone showed up just once. The V gene is TRBV20-1, the J gene TRBJ2-1; TRBD2 might be the D (6 bases). V lost 3 bases and J lost 10, with 13 bases in between. This CDR3 region has 12 residues. Per germline, CDR1 DFQATT and CDR2 SNEGSKA (reference sequence). The CDR3 DNA is TGCAGTGCTAGTGTTGCGGGAAGGGAGCAGTTCTTC. This sequence encodes CSASVAGREQFF.

This chain links TRBV6-2 or TRBV6-3 with TRBJ2-7; D not certain. With 6 bases removed from V and 5 bases from J, the gap between germline ends came to 8 bases. The CDR3 has 11 residues. Germline V lookup: CDR1 MNHEY, CDR2 SVGEGT. The CDR3 sequence is CASSLSDEQYF. DNA of the CDR3: TGTGCCAGCAGCCTCAGCGACGAGCAGTACTTC.

The rearrangement uses TRBV6-5 and TRBJ1-2; tentative D call: TRBD1 (5 bases). Per germline, CDR1 MNHEY and CDR2 SVGAGI. This CDR3 comprises 14 residues. The V gene lost 5 bases and the J gene lost 8 bases, with 18 bases spanning the gap. The CDR3 spells CASSHPGLSLGYTF. The CDR3 DNA follows: TGTGCCAGCAGTCACCCGGGACTATCCCTAGGCTACACCTTC.

This clone was seen more than once but under ten times. The gene calls are TRBV19 and TRBJ2-7, with TRBD1 identical over 8 bases. CDR1 and CDR2 from the germline V gene are LNHDA and SQIVND (reference sequence). V shed 7 bases and J 3 bases; nucleotides not matched to a gene: 11. CDR3 length: 15 residues. The CDR3 spells CASTPGTGHDYEQYF. DNA of the CDR3: TGTGCCAGTACACCCGGGACAGGTCACGACTACGAGCAGTACTTC. Full variable domain (missing parts from reference TRBV19 and TRBJ2-7): DGGITQSPKYLFRKEGQNVTLSCEQNLNHDAMYWYRQDPGQGLRLIYYSQIVNDFQKGDIAEGYSVSREKKESFPLTVTSAQKNPTAFYLCASTPGTGHDYEQYFGPGTRLTVT.

The CDR3 here is CASSKRVQGPVKETQYF. CDR3 DNA: TGTGCCAGTAGTAAGAGGGTACAGGGCCCCGTAAAAGAGACCCAGTACTTC. V and J are TRBV19 and TRBJ2-5; D is perhaps TRBD1 (6 bases). Trimming removed 4 bases from V and 3 bases from J, with 21 bases in between. The V gene's germline CDR1 is LNHDA and CDR2 SQIVND (reference sequence). This CDR3 spans 17 amino acids.

The chain joins TRBV7-3 to TRBJ2-4; D is perhaps TRBD2 (6 bases). The V gene's germline CDR1 is SGHTA and CDR2 FQGTGA. This CDR3 has 17 residues. V was clipped by 1 base and J by 3 bases, with 16 bases between them. CDR3 loop: CASSLMGTPGVKNIQYF. CDR3 coding DNA: TGTGCCAGCAGCTTAATGGGGACGCCGGGGGTCAAAAACATTCAGTACTTC.

Judged by abundance, this clone is medium-sized. The J gene is TRBJ2-3, the V gene TRBV7-9, with 7 bases matching TRBD2. Unmatched junction bases numbered 6, after V lost 5 bases and J lost 4 bases. The germline V gene encodes CDR1 SEHNR and CDR2 FQNEAQ (reference sequence). The CDR3 covers 14 residues. The CDR3 DNA follows: TGTGCCAGCAGCATAGGGCGGGAGCCAGATACGCAGTATTTT. It yields the protein CASSIGREPDTQYF.